Listed below are T cell receptor beta chains from one sample, sequenced in a study of a mutant IDH1 vaccine in newly diagnosed glioma. The antigens these receptors bind are not known. TCRdb keeps only in-frame clones here, not all; method: immunoSEQ multiplex PCR. The top ten clones hold over 2% of a sample with 45,000 to 65,000 clones, 91% of them seen once. This specimen consisted of PBMCs, obtained from a glioma patient whose treatment included an IDH1 peptide vaccine. All receptors derive from a man aged 50-60 years with glioma. The CDR3 runs from the conserved cysteine through the conserved F or W. Fields, in order: D gene, V gene, J gene, CDR3 protein, CDR3 DNA. The D gene is left open where the match is weak.

D gene: .; V gene: TRBV4-1; J gene: TRBJ1-2; CDR3 protein: CASSQARGMGYGYTF; CDR3 DNA: TGCGCCAGCAGCCAAGCCAGGGGCATGGGCTATGGCTACACCTTC
D gene: .; V gene: TRBV19; J gene: TRBJ1-4; CDR3 protein: CASSRSEGVEKLFF; CDR3 DNA: TGTGCCAGTAGTAGATCGGAAGGAGTAGAAAAACTGTTTTTT
D gene: .; V gene: TRBV19; J gene: TRBJ2-3; CDR3 protein: CASRDITDTQYF; CDR3 DNA: TGTGCCAGCAGAGATATCACAGATACGCAGTATTTT
D gene: .; V gene: TRBV6-9; J gene: TRBJ2-3; CDR3 protein: CASSGARDLTDTQYF; CDR3 DNA: TGTGCCAGCTCAGGCGCACGGGACCTCACAGATACGCAGTATTTT
D gene: TRBD1; V gene: TRBV6-5; J gene: TRBJ1-1; CDR3 protein: CASSGQGLGFGEAFF; CDR3 DNA: TGTGCCAGCAGTGGACAGGGTCTAGGATTTGGTGAAGCTTTCTTT
D gene: .; V gene: TRBV20-1; J gene: TRBJ1-1; CDR3 protein: CSAPTETEAFF; CDR3 DNA: TGCAGTGCACCGACAGAGACTGAAGCTTTCTTT
D gene: TRBD1; V gene: TRBV23-1; J gene: TRBJ2-7; CDR3 protein: CASSQSTGQAEQYF; CDR3 DNA: TGCGCCAGCAGTCAATCGACAGGGCAGGCCGAGCAGTACTTC
D gene: .; V gene: TRBV7-2; J gene: TRBJ2-7; CDR3 protein: CASSRGPSYEQYF; CDR3 DNA: TGTGCCAGCAGTAGGGGTCCGTCCTACGAGCAGTACTTC
D gene: .; V gene: TRBV29-1; J gene: TRBJ2-2; CDR3 protein: CSPTRTNTGELFF; CDR3 DNA: TGCAGCCCGACTAGGACTAACACCGGGGAGCTGTTTTTT
D gene: .; V gene: TRBV5-5; J gene: TRBJ2-7; CDR3 protein: CASSPGGTSYEQYF; CDR3 DNA: TGTGCCAGCAGCCCGGGTGGGACTTCTTACGAGCAGTACTTC
D gene: .; V gene: TRBV6-6; J gene: TRBJ2-7; CDR3 protein: CASSLSEDEQYF; CDR3 DNA: TGTGCCAGCAGTTTAAGTGAGGACGAGCAGTACTTC
D gene: TRBD1; V gene: TRBV28; J gene: TRBJ1-2; CDR3 protein: CASRSQGVGDYGYTF; CDR3 DNA: TGTGCCAGCAGAAGCCAGGGGGTTGGGGACTATGGCTACACCTTC
D gene: .; V gene: TRBV7-2; J gene: TRBJ2-7; CDR3 protein: CASSWGAEQYF; CDR3 DNA: TGTGCCAGCAGCTGGGGGGCAGAGCAGTACTTC
D gene: .; V gene: TRBV7-2; J gene: TRBJ2-3; CDR3 protein: CASSSPPRQGADTQYF; CDR3 DNA: TGTGCCAGCAGCTCCCCACCTAGACAAGGGGCCGATACGCAGTATTTT